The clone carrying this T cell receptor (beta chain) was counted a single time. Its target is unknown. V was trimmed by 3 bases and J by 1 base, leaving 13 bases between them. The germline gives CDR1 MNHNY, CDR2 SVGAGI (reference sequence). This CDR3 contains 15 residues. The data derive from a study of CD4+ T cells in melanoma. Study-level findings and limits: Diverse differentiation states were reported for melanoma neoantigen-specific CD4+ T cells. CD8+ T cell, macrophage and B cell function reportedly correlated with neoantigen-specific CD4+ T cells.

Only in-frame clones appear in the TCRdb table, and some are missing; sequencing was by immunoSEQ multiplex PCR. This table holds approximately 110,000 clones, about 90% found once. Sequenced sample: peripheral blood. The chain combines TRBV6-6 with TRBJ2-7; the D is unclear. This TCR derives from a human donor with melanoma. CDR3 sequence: CASSYWRGISYEQYF. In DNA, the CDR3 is TGTGCCAGCAGTTATTGGCGTGGGATTTCCTACGAGCAGTACTTC.